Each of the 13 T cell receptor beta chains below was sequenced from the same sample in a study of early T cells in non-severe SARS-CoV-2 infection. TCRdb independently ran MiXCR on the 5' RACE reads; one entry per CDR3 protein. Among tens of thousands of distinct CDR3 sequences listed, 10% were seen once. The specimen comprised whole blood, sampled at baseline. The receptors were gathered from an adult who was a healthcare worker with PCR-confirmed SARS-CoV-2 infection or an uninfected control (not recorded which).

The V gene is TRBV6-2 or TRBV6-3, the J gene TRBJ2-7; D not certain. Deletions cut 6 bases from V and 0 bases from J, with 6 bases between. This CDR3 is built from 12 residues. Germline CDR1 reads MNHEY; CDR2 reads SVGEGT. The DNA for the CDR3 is TGTGCCAGCAGACAACTCTCCTACGAGCAGTACTTC. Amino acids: CASRQLSYEQYF.

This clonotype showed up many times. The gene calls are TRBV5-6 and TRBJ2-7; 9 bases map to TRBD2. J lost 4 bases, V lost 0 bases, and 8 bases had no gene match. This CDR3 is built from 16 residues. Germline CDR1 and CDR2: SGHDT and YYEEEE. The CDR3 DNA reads TGTGCCAGCAGCTTGGAGACGGGACTAGCCGTATACGAGCAGTACTTC. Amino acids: CASSLETGLAVYEQYF.

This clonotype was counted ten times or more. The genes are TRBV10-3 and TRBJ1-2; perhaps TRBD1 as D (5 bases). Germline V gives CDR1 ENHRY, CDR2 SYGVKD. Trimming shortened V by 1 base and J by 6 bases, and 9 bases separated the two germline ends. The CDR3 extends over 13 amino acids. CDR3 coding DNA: TGTGCCATCAGTGAGTGGGGGATGGATGGCTACACCTTC. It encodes CAISEWGMDGYTF.

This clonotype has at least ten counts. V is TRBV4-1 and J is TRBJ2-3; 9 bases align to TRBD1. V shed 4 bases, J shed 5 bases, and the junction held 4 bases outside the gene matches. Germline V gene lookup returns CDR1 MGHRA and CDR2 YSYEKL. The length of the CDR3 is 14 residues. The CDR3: CASSRGQGLDTQYF. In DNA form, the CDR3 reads TGCGCCAGCAGCCGAGGACAGGGGCTAGATACGCAGTATTTT.

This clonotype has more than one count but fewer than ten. CDR3 in amino acids: CSASISGNTIYF. CDR3 in DNA: TGCAGTGCTAGTATCTCTGGAAACACCATATATTTT. V usage is TRBV20-1 and J usage is TRBJ1-3, with D hard to call. There are 12 residues in the CDR3. The germline V gene encodes CDR1 DFQATT and CDR2 SNEGSKA (reference sequence). Trimming cost V 3 bases and J 0 bases, with 3 bases left between them.

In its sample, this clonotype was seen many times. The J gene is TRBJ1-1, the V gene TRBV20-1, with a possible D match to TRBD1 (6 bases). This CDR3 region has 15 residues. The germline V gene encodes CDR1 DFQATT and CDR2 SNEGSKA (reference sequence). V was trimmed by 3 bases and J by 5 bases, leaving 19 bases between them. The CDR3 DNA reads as TGCAGTGCTAGGGGCCGGTGGGGGGCGAAGACTGAAGCTTTCTTT. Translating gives CSARGRWGAKTEAFF.

The CDR3 coding sequence is TGTGCCAGCAGCTTATTGGGCGGGGGCGTTGGGTCAAATGAGCAGTTCTTC. This sequence encodes CASSLLGGGVGSNEQFF. V is TRBV7-2 and J is TRBJ2-1; D perhaps matches TRBD2 (7 bases). This CDR3 spans 17 amino acids. Germline V gives CDR1 SGHTA, CDR2 FQGNSA. Trimming removed 2 bases at V and 7 bases at J, with 21 bases between.

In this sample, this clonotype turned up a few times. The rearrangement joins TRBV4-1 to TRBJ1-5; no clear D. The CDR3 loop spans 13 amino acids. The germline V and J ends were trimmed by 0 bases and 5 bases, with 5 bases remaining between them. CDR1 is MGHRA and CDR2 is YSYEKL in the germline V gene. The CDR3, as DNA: TGCGCCAGCAGCCAAGAAGTGGATCAGCCCCAGCATTTT. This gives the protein CASSQEVDQPQHF.

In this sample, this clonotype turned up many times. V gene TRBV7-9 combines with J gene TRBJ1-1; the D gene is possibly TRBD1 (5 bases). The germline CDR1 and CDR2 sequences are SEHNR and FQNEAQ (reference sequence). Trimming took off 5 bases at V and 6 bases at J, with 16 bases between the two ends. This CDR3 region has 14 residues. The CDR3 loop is CASSLGAGSAEAFF. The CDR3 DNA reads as TGTGCCAGCAGCCTCGGGGCGGGAAGTGCTGAAGCTTTCTTT.

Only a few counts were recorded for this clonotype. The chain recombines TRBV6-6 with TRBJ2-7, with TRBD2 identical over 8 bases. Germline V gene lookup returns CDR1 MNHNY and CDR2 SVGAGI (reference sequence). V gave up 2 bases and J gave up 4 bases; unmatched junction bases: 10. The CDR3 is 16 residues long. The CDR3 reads CASSYRSGGPEYEQYF. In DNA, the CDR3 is TGTGCCAGCAGTTACCGCAGCGGGGGACCCGAATACGAGCAGTACTTC.

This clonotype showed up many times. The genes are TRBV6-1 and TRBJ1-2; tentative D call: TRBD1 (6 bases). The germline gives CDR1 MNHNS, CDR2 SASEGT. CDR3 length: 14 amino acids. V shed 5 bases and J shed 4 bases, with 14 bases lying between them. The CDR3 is CASSPRGPSYGYTF. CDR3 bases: TGTGCCAGCAGTCCCAGGGGCCCTTCCTATGGCTACACCTTC.

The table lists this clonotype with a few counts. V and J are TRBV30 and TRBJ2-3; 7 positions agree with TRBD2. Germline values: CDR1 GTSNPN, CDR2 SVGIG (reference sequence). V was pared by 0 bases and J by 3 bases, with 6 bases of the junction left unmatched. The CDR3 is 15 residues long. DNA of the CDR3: TGTGCCTGGAGTGTTCGGGCGGGGGTGACAGATACGCAGTATTTT. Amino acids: CAWSVRAGVTDTQYF.

This chain's CDR3 is CSAPLGLAGADTQYF. DNA for the CDR3: TGCAGTGCTCCCCTGGGACTAGCGGGGGCAGATACGCAGTATTTT. This chain uses TRBV20-1 with TRBJ2-3, with 14 bases lining up with TRBD2. The V gene's germline CDR1 is DFQATT and CDR2 SNEGSKA (reference sequence). V lost 5 bases, J lost 4 bases, and 5 bases stayed unmatched. This CDR3 contains 15 residues.